Sequencing of this TCR beta chain was carried out in a study of blood T cells in healthy people across ages. Study-level information: About one barcoded beta molecule per two T cells was the capture yield of template switching. General study findings and limits: TCR beta diversity, measured per million T cells, fell in a roughly linear way with age. Shifts in expanded clonotypes may have been confounded by donor CMV status, which was unknown.

It was with a sample-barcoded 5' primer and a J-beta primer mix that a second PCR of roughly 7 to 12 cycles was run. A tag from a template-switch adaptor with 12 random nucleotides marked each cDNA molecule. TCRdb analysed the 5' RACE reads with MiXCR anew, one entry per CDR3 protein. This repertoire shows about 670,000 distinct CDR3 sequences, less than 45% found once; its top ten account for 25% to 30%. This clonotype has ten or more counts. The antigen is not known. Looked up from germline, CDR1 is DFQATT and CDR2 is SNEGSKA (reference sequence). Trimming removed 6 bases from V and 9 bases from J; junction bases left unmatched: 10. The CDR3 is made up of 14 amino acids.

The chain links TRBV20-1 to TRBJ1-6, with TRBD1 matching 8 bases. Sequenced: blood. The receptor's source is an elderly man in good health. The CDR3 spells CSAARTGPRSPLHF. DNA of the CDR3: TGCAGTGCAGCCAGGACAGGGCCACGTTCACCCCTCCACTTT.